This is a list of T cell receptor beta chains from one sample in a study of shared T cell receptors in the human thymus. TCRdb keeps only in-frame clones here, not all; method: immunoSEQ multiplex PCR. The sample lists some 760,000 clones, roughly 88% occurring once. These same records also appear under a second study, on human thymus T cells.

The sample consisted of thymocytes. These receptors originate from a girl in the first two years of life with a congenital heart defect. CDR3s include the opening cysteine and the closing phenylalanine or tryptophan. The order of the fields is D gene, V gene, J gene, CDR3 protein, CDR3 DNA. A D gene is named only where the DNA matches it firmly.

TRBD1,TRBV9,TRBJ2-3,CASSRTLFPGTGWARDTQYF,TGTGCCAGCAGCCGCACCCTCTTCCCCGGGACAGGGTGGGCGAGAGATACGCAGTATTTT
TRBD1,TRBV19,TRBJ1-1,CASSFRLEWATGTGLGWVPEAFF,TGTGCCAGTAGTTTCCGCCTAGAATGGGCAACCGGGACAGGGTTGGGGTGGGTGCCTGAAGCTTTCTTT
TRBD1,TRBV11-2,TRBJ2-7,CASSVNSKTTGRHYEQYF,TGTGCCAGCAGCGTAAATTCAAAAACGACAGGGAGACACTACGAGCAGTACTTC
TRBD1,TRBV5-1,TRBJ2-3,CASSHIRGQGAPDTQYF,TGCGCCAGCAGCCACATTAGGGGACAGGGGGCCCCAGATACGCAGTATTTT
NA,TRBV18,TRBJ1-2,CASSPISRVDYGYTF,TGTGCCAGCTCACCAATTTCCCGGGTGGACTATGGCTACACCTTC
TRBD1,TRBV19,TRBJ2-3,CASSTDRSCTGQADTQYF,TGTGCCAGTAGTACGGACAGGTCCTGCACGGGTCAGGCAGATACGCAGTATTTT
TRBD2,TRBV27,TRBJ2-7,CASRGWGGEQYF,TGTGCCAGCAGGGGGTGGGGGGGCGAGCAGTACTTC
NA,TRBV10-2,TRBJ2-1,CASSEPADGSSYNEQFF,TGCGCCAGCAGTGAACCCGCGGACGGGAGCTCCTACAATGAGCAGTTCTTC
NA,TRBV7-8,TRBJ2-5,CASSPELVNQETQYF,TGTGCCAGCAGCCCTGAACTAGTGAACCAAGAGACCCAGTACTTC
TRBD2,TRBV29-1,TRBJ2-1,CSVGEEGRAYNEQFF,TGCAGCGTGGGTGAGGAGGGGAGGGCCTACAATGAGCAGTTCTTC